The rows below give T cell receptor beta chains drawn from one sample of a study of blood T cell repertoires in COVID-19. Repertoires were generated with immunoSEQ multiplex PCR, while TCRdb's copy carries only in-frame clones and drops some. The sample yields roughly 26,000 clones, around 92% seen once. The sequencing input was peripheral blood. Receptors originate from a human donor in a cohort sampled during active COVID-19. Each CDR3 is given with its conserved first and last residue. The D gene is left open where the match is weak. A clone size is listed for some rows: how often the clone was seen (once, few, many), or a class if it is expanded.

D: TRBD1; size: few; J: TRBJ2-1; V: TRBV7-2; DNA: TGTGCCAGCAGCGTACGGACAGGGGACAATGAGCAGTTCTTC; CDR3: CASSVRTGDNEQFF
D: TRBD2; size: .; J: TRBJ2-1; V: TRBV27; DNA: TGTGCCAGCATCGGCGGGGGAAGATACAATGAGCAGTTCTTC; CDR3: CASIGGGRYNEQFF
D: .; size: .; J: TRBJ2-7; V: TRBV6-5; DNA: TGTGCCAGCAAGGCGACTCTGGAGCAGTACTTC; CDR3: CASKATLEQYF
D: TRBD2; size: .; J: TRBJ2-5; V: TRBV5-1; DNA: TGCGCCAGCAGCCGGGGGGAAGAGACCCAGTACTTC; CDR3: CASSRGEETQYF
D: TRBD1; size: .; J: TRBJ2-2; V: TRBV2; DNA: TGTGCCAGCAGAAACAGGGGATGGGATACCGGGGAGCTGTTTTTT; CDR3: CASRNRGWDTGELFF
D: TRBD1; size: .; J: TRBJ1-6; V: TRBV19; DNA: TGTGCCAGTAGCCGGGACAGGTATAATTCACCCCTCCACTTT; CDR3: CASSRDRYNSPLHF
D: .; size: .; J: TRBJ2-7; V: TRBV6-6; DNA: TGTGCCAGCAGGCTGACCCAGGGCCCCTACGAGCAGTACTTC; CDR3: CASRLTQGPYEQYF
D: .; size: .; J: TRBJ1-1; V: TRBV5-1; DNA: TGCGCCAGCAGCTTGGTGCGGGGGGCGAGTGGTACTGAAGCTTTCTTT; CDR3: CASSLVRGASGTEAFF
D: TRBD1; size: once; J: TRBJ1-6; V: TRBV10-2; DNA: TGCGCCAGCAGTGAGGCAGGGGGGAACTCACCCCTCCACTTT; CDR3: CASSEAGGNSPLHF
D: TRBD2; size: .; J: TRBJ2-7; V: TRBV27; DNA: TGTGCCAGCAGTTTTTTTGCGGGGGGGCCGTTGGAGCAGTACTTC; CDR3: CASSFFAGGPLEQYF
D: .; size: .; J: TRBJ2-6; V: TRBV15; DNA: TGTGCCACCACCATAGGACATCCCTCTGGGGCCAACGTCCTGACTTTC; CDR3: CATTIGHPSGANVLTF
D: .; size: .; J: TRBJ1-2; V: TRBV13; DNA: TGTGCCAGCAGCCACACGGGGGGCAACTATGGCTACACCTTC; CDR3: CASSHTGGNYGYTF
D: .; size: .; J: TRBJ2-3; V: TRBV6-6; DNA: TGTGCCAGCAGCATTATACAGGATACGCAGTATTTT; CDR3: CASSIIQDTQYF
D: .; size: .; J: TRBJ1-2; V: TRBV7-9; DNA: TGTGCCAGCAGCTTATTACAGGGCCCCGAGCCTGGCTACACCTTC; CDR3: CASSLLQGPEPGYTF
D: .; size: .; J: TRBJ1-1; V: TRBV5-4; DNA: TGTGCCAGCAGCGTCAGGGTTGAACACACTGAAGCTTTCTTT; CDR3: CASSVRVEHTEAFF
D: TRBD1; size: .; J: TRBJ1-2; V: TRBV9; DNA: TGTGCCAGCAGCGTGAGCAGATACAGGGGAAGCTATGGCTACACCTTC; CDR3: CASSVSRYRGSYGYTF
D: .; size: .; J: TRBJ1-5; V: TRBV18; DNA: TGTGCCAGCTCACCAGGGGGCGGGTGGAGCAATCAGCCCCAGCATTTT; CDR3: CASSPGGGWSNQPQHF
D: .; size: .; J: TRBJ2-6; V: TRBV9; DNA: TGTGCCAGCAGCACGCGAAGAGGGGCCAACGTCCTGACTTTC; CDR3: CASSTRRGANVLTF
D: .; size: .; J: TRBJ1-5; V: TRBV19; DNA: TGTGCCAGTGCCGATAGGGGACATAGCAATCAGCCCCAGCATTTT; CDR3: CASADRGHSNQPQHF
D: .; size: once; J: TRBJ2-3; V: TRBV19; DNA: TGTGCCAGTAGTGGGCGCGGGCCGAGCACAGATACGCAGTATTTT; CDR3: CASSGRGPSTDTQYF
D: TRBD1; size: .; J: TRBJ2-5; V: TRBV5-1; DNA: TGCGCCAGCAGCTTGGGGGGGACAGGGGCACAAGAGACCCAGTACTTC; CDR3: CASSLGGTGAQETQYF
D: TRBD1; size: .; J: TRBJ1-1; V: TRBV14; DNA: TGTGCCAGCAGCCAGGGGACAGGAAGGACTTCTAGGACTGAAGCTTTCTTT; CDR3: CASSQGTGRTSRTEAFF
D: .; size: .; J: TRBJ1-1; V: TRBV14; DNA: TGTGCCAGCAGCCAAGTTTCAGGGGTTACTGAAGCTTTCTTT; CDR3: CASSQVSGVTEAFF
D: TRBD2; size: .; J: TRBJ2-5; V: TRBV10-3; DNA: TGTGCCATCAGTTACTCTAGCGGCCAAGAGACCCAGTACTTC; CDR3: CAISYSSGQETQYF
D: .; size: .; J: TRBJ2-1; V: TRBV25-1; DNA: TGTGCCAGCACCCCAGCCGCCGGGGCAGGGGGGTGGGATGAGCAGTTCTTC; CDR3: CASTPAAGAGGWDEQFF
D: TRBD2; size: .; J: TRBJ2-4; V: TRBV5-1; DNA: TGCGCCAGCAGCTTGGTCGCTAGCGGGGCCAAAAACATTCAGTACTTC; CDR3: CASSLVASGAKNIQYF
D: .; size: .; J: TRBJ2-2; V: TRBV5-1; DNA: TGCGCCAGCAGCCGTCTGCGGGGGAACACCGGGGAGCTGTTTTTT; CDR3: CASSRLRGNTGELFF